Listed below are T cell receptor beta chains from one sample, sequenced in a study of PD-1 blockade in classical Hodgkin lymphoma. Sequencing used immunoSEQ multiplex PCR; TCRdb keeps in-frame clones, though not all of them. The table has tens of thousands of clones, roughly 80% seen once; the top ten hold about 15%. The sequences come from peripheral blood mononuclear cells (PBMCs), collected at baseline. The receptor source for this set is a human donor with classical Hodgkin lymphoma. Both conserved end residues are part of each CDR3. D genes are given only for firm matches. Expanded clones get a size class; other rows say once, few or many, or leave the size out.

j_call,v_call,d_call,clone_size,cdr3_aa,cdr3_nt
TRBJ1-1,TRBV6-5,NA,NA,CASSLTPRKGTEAFF,TGTGCCAGCAGCCTGACACCCCGCAAGGGCACTGAAGCTTTCTTT
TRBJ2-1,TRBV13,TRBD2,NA,CASIIAGGKNEQFF,TGTGCCAGCATAATAGCGGGAGGAAAGAATGAGCAGTTCTTC
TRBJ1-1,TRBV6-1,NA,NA,CASIQNRVLVTEAFF,TGTGCCAGCATCCAAAACAGGGTTCTGGTCACTGAAGCTTTCTTT
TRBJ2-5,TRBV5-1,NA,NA,CASSFAQQETQYF,TGCGCCAGCAGCTTTGCACAGCAAGAGACCCAGTACTTC
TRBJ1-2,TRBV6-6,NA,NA,CASSRQRANYGYTF,TGTGCCAGCAGTAGACAGAGAGCTAACTATGGCTACACCTTC
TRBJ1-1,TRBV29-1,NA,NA,CSAWDPHVRTEAFF,TGCAGCGCCTGGGATCCCCACGTCCGCACTGAAGCTTTCTTT
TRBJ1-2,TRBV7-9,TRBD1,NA,CASSTTGGGYTF,TGTGCCAGCAGCACAACAGGGGGCGGCTACACCTTC
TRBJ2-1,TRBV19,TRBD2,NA,CASSQGGNEQFF,TGTGCCAGTAGTCAGGGAGGGAATGAGCAGTTCTTC
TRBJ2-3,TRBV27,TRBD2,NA,CASRFSSGRITDTQYF,TGTGCCAGCAGATTCTCTAGCGGGAGGATAACAGATACGCAGTATTTT
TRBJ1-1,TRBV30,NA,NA,CAWSPGGSQRAFF,TGTGCCTGGAGTCCGGGGGGGAGCCAAAGAGCTTTCTTT
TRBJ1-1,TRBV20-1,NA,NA,CSAPGQGKAFF,TGCAGTGCCCCGGGGCAGGGAAAAGCTTTCTTT
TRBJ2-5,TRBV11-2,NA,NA,CASSLGWQETQYF,TGTGCCAGCAGCTTAGGGTGGCAAGAGACCCAGTACTTC
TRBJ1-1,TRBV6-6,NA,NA,CASSYHTDSNTEAFF,TGTGCCAGCAGTTATCATACGGACAGTAACACTGAAGCTTTCTTT
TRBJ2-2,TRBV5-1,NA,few,CASSQEGGELFF,TGCGCCAGCAGCCAGGAGGGCGGGGAGCTGTTTTTT
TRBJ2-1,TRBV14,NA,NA,CASSQDIGRQFF,TGTGCCAGCAGCCAAGATATCGGGAGGCAGTTCTTC
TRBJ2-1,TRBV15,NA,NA,CATSTPPSGSNSYNEQFF,TGTGCCACCAGCACCCCCCCCTCGGGCTCAAACTCCTACAATGAGCAGTTCTTC
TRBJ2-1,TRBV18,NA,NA,CASSPGVIGEQFF,TGTGCCAGCTCACCAGGCGTTATCGGTGAGCAGTTCTTC
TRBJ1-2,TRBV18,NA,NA,CASSPLIGQAEENHGYTF,TGTGCCAGCTCACCACTGATAGGTCAGGCGGAAGAGAACCATGGCTACACCTTC
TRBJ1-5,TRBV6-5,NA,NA,CASSQVIGNQPQHF,TGTGCCAGCAGCCAGGTTATAGGCAATCAGCCCCAGCATTTT
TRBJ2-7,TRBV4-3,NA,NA,CASSQDRRPGEQYF,TGCGCCAGCAGCCAAGATCGACGTCCCGGCGAGCAGTACTTC
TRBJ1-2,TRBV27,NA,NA,CASSLAKGGGYTF,TGTGCCAGCAGTTTAGCGAAGGGCGGGGGCTACACCTTC
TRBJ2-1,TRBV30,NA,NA,CAWSGFGPGSYNEQFF,NA
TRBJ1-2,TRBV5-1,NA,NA,CASSYPPYRANYGYTF,TGCGCCAGCAGCTACCCTCCCTACAGGGCCAACTATGGCTACACCTTC
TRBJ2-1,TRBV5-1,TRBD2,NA,CASSGRTSGSHYNEQFF,TGCGCCAGCAGCGGGAGGACTAGCGGGAGTCATTACAATGAGCAGTTCTTC
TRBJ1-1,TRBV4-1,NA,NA,CASSQGRARGDTEAFF,TGCGCCAGCAGCCAAGGGCGGGCCCGAGGGGACACTGAAGCTTTCTTT
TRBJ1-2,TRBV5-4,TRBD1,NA,CASSPGQGGYGYTF,TGTGCCAGCAGCCCGGGACAGGGGGGCTATGGCTACACCTTC
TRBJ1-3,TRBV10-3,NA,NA,CATVSGNTIYF,TGTGCCACCGTGTCTGGAAACACCATATATTTT
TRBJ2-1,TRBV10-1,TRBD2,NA,CASTPGLAGIRGQFF,TGCGCCAGCACCCCGGGACTAGCGGGAATCAGGGGGCAGTTCTTC
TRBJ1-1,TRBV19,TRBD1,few,CASSPFVTGLQVLDTEAFF,TGTGCCAGTAGTCCATTTGTGACAGGGCTGCAGGTGTTGGACACTGAAGCTTTCTTT
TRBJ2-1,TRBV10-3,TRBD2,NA,CAINNRGGTSGMGYNEQFF,TGTGCCATCAACAATCGGGGAGGGACTAGCGGGATGGGGTACAATGAGCAGTTCTTC
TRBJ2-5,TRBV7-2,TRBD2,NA,CASSLDPGRETQYF,TGTGCCAGCAGCTTAGATCCCGGGAGGGAGACCCAGTACTTC
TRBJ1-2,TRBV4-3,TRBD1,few,CASSQEHGTGYGYTF,TGCGCCAGCAGCCAAGAACACGGGACAGGGTATGGCTACACCTTC
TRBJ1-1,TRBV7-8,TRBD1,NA,CASSLITGTGGAWGMNTEAFF,TGTGCCAGCAGCTTAATAACCGGGACAGGGGGCGCCTGGGGGATGAACACTGAAGCTTTCTTT
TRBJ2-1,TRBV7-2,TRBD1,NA,CASSLIQGARNEQFF,TGTGCCAGCAGCTTAATACAGGGGGCGAGAAATGAGCAGTTCTTC
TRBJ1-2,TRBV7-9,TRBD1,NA,CASSLTGTPIGGYTF,TGTGCCAGCAGCCTGACAGGGACCCCTATAGGTGGCTACACCTTC
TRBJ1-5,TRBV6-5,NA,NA,CASSYYRGQPQHF,TGTGCCAGCAGTTACTATCGCGGGCAGCCCCAGCATTTT
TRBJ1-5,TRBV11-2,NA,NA,CASSSGEPQHF,TGTGCCAGCAGCTCGGGAGAGCCCCAGCATTTT
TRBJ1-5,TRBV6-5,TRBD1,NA,CASSRGTGSNQPQHF,TGTGCCAGCAGCAGAGGGACAGGGAGCAATCAGCCCCAGCATTTT